Given below is one TCR beta chain in context. This record comes from a study of blood T cell repertoires in COVID-19. Turning to the study itself: Whether acute or convalescent, the COVID-19 samples came from the United States, Italy and Spain.

Generated by immunoSEQ multiplex PCR, the TCRdb table keeps only in-frame clones and is missing some. The table shows around 150,000 clones, with 80% to 85% occurring only once. CDR1 is KGHSH and CDR2 is LQKENI in the germline V gene. CDR3 length equals 17 residues. The V segment lost 2 bases and the J segment 2 bases; nucleotides outside the gene matches: 7. This chain links TRBV18 with TRBJ1-3; 9 bases are shared with TRBD1. Sequencing was performed on peripheral blood. This TCR derives from a woman aged 80 or over with active or convalescent COVID-19. The CDR3 sequence: CASSPRDRALTGNTIYF. DNA for the CDR3: TGTGCCAGCTCACCAAGGGACAGGGCTCTAACTGGAAACACCATATATTTT.